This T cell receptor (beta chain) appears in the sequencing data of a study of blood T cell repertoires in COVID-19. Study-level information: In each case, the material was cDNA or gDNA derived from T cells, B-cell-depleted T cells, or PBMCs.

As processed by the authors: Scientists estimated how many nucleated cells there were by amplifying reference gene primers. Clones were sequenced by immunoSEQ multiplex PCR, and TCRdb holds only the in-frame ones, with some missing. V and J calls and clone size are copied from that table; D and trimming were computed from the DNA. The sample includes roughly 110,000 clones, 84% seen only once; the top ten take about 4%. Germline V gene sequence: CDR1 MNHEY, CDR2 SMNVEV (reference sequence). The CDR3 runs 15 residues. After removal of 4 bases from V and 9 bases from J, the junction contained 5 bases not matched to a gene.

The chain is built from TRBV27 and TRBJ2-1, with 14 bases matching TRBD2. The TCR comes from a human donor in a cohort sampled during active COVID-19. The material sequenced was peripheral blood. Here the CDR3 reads CASSSGLAGASEQFF. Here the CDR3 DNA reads TGTGCCAGCAGTTCGGGACTAGCGGGAGCCAGTGAGCAGTTCTTC.